The 27 T cell receptor beta chains below all came from one sample that was sequenced in a study of blood T cell repertoires in COVID-19. The method was immunoSEQ multiplex PCR; TCRdb's version includes in-frame clones alone and lacks a portion of them. The sample contains roughly 63,000 clones, 74% of which appear only once. Sequenced material: peripheral blood. The receptors shown here come from a woman aged 80 or older with acute or convalescent COVID-19.

This clone was observed a single time. V and J are TRBV20-1 and TRBJ2-7; maybe TRBD1 (5 bases). This CDR3 comprises 11 residues. Germline CDR1 DFQATT, CDR2 SNEGSKA (reference sequence). Trimming left V 4 bases short and J 4 bases short, with 8 bases between. This CDR3 is CSATGQYEQYF. In DNA form, the CDR3 reads TGCAGTGCTACCGGACAATACGAGCAGTACTTC.

This clone has a count of ten or more. The chain is built from TRBV6-6 and TRBJ1-5, with D uncertain. There are 15 residues in the CDR3. Germline V gene lookup returns CDR1 MNHNY and CDR2 SVGAGI (reference sequence). V gave up 2 bases and J gave up 0 bases, with 8 bases separating them. The CDR3 loop is CASSYGEYSNQPQHF. In nucleotides, the CDR3 is TGTGCCAGCAGTTACGGGGAGTATAGCAATCAGCCCCAGCATTTT.

The V and J genes are TRBV10-1 and TRBJ2-1, with D perhaps matching TRBD2 (6 bases). V was trimmed by 2 bases and J by 9 bases, leaving 14 bases between them. Germline V gene lookup returns CDR1 WNHNN and CDR2 SYGVQD (reference sequence). The CDR3 extends over 14 amino acids. In DNA, the CDR3 is TGCGCCAGCAGTGAGCGGCGGGAAGGTAGTGAGCAGTTCTTC. It encodes CASSERREGSEQFF.

The gene calls are TRBV3-1 (or the pseudogene TRBV3-2) and TRBJ2-3; 7 bases fit TRBD2. V dropped 5 bases and J dropped 6; count of bases not matched to a gene: 11. The CDR3 is 15 amino acids. Germline CDR1 and CDR2: LGHDT and YNNKEL (reference sequence). The CDR3 protein is CASSAVRGGLDTQYF. Written as DNA, the CDR3 is TGTGCCAGCAGCGCGGTGCGGGGAGGGTTGGATACGCAGTATTTT.

This clone has more than one count but fewer than ten. The genes are TRBV19 and TRBJ1-5; unclear D gene. V lost 8 bases, J lost 7 bases, and 12 bases lay in between. The length of the CDR3 is 12 residues. Germline V gene sequence: CDR1 LNHDA, CDR2 SQIVND (reference sequence). The CDR3 here is CASGWTGQPQHF. The CDR3 DNA reads as TGTGCCAGTGGATGGACGGGACAGCCCCAGCATTTT.

CDR3 region: CSVERILDTDYNEQFF. CDR3 DNA: TGCAGCGTTGAACGTATATTGGACACAGACTACAATGAGCAGTTCTTC. This chain joins TRBV29-1 and TRBJ2-1; tentatively, D is TRBD1 (5 bases). V lost 2 bases to trimming and J lost 3 bases, with 17 bases between them. The CDR3 is 16 residues long. Per germline, CDR1 SQVTM and CDR2 ANQGSEA.

The chain is built from TRBV18 and TRBJ2-2; 8 positions match TRBD1. Trimming at V came to 3 bases and at J to 2 bases, leaving 5 bases not matched to a gene. Germline V gene data show CDR1 as KGHSH and CDR2 as LQKENI. The CDR3 length is 16 residues. DNA of the CDR3: TGTGCCAGCTCACCCGGACAGGGTGGAAACACCGGGGAGCTGTTTTTT. It yields the protein CASSPGQGGNTGELFF.

V gene TRBV19 combines with J gene TRBJ2-3, with 10 positions matching TRBD2. Trimming cost V 6 bases and J 2 bases; bases outside gene matches: 5. Germline V gene lookup returns CDR1 LNHDA and CDR2 SQIVND (reference sequence). CDR3 size: 15 residues. Written as DNA, the CDR3 is TGTGCCAGTAGAGGACTAGCGGCCAACACAGATACGCAGTATTTT. Translating it yields CASRGLAANTDTQYF.

This clone was detected a few times. The chain has TRBV12-3 or TRBV12-4 and TRBJ1-1; no reliable D call. The V gene lost 3 bases and the J gene lost 0 bases, with 5 bases spanning the gap. This CDR3 contains 13 residues. In nucleotides, the CDR3 is TGTGCCAGCAGTTTTCCTATGAACACTGAAGCTTTCTTT. Protein sequence: CASSFPMNTEAFF.

The rearrangement uses TRBV18 and TRBJ2-5; TRBD1 agrees at 7 bases. This CDR3 contains 16 residues. The V and J ends lost 1 base and 2 bases, in that order; junction bases with no gene match: 7. Per germline, CDR1 KGHSH and CDR2 LQKENI. CDR3 region: CASSPLEQGTQETQYF. In DNA form, the CDR3 reads TGTGCCAGCTCACCACTGGAACAGGGGACGCAAGAGACCCAGTACTTC.

This clone was picked up a small number of times. The chain employs TRBV7-9 and TRBJ2-1, with D possibly being TRBD2 (6 bases). Trimming left V 3 bases short and J 9 bases short, with 12 bases between. Germline V gene sequence: CDR1 SEHNR, CDR2 FQNEAQ (reference sequence). This CDR3 comprises 13 residues. CDR3 amino acids: CASSFREPGEQFF. CDR3 nucleotides: TGTGCCAGCAGCTTTCGGGAGCCAGGTGAGCAGTTCTTC. The full variable domain, completed using reference TRBV7-9 and TRBJ2-1, is DTGVSQNPRHKITKRGQNVTFRCDPISEHNRLYWYRQTLGQGPEFLTYFQNEAQLEKSRLLSDRFSAERPKGSFSTLEIQRTEQGDSAMYLCASSFREPGEQFFGPGTRLTVL.

The sample holds a few counts of this clone. The V and J genes are TRBV28 and TRBJ2-7, with TRBD1 matching over 9 bases. The trim removed 3 bases at V and 2 bases at J, leaving 8 bases unmatched. Germline CDR1 MDHEN, CDR2 SYDVKM. CDR3 length equals 16 residues. CDR3 coding DNA: TGTGCCAGCAGTTTCCTTACAGGGGGCCTCCCCTACGAGCAGTACTTC. Its translation is CASSFLTGGLPYEQYF. Looking up the rest from reference TRBV28 and TRBJ2-7 gives the full variable domain: DVKVTQSSRYLVKRTGEKVFLECVQDMDHENMFWYRQDPGLGLRLIYFSYDVKMKEKGDIPEGYSVSREKKERFSLILESASTNQTSMYLCASSFLTGGLPYEQYFGPGTRLTVT.

J is TRBJ2-7 and V is TRBV5-1, with TRBD1 as a possible D gene (6 bases). The CDR3 runs 14 residues. V lost 6 bases and J lost 5, with 18 bases in between. Germline CDR1 is SGHRS and CDR2 is YFSETQ. CDR3: CASTSLQGDNEQYF. DNA of the CDR3: TGCGCCAGCACTTCGCTACAGGGAGATAACGAGCAGTACTTC.

The V and J genes are TRBV11-2 and TRBJ1-4; D unresolved. V lost 2 bases and J 7 bases, leaving 14 bases between the germline ends. This CDR3 has 15 amino acids. CDR1 is SGHAT, CDR2 FQNNGV, per germline. The CDR3 spells CASSLNGHEGEKLFF. CDR3 nucleotide sequence: TGTGCCAGCAGCTTAAACGGCCACGAGGGTGAAAAACTGTTTTTT.

The chain carries TRBV5-1 and TRBJ2-1, with TRBD1 identical over 11 bases. Germline V lookup: CDR1 SGHRS, CDR2 YFSETQ. The J segment lost 6 bases and the V segment lost 0 bases, leaving 2 bases of the junction unmatched. The CDR3 has 15 amino acids. CDR3: CASSLDGQGANEQFF. CDR3 in DNA: TGCGCCAGCAGCTTGGACGGACAGGGGGCCAATGAGCAGTTCTTC.

CDR3 sequence: CASSPVDTYMGNTIYF. The CDR3 DNA sequence: TGTGCCAGCAGCCCGGTCGACACGTATATGGGAAACACCATATATTTT. The genes are TRBV7-2 and TRBJ1-3; unclear D gene. The ends were cut back, 5 bases at V and 4 bases at J, with 18 bases in the middle. Germline CDR1 and CDR2: SGHTA and FQGNSA. The CDR3 has 16 amino acids.

This chain connects TRBV2 to TRBJ2-3, with a tentative D call TRBD2 (5 bases). Germline CDR1 is SNHLY and CDR2 is FYNNEI. With 5 bases removed from V and 2 bases from J, the gap between germline ends came to 8 bases. The CDR3 extends over 13 amino acids. CDR3 residues: CASSWTSTDTQYF. As DNA, the CDR3 is TGTGCCAGCAGTTGGACTTCCACAGATACGCAGTATTTT.

The chain is built from TRBV27 and TRBJ2-3; the match to TRBD2 covers 10 bases. CDR1 is MNHEY and CDR2 is SMNVEV in the germline V gene (reference sequence). Trimming took 6 bases from V and 3 from J; bases not matched to a gene: 6. This CDR3 has 15 amino acids. The CDR3 spells CASRAAGGPTDTQYF. Written as DNA, the CDR3 is TGTGCCAGCAGGGCAGCGGGAGGGCCTACAGATACGCAGTATTTT.

The V gene is TRBV12-5, the J gene TRBJ2-5; a weak D match, TRBD2 (7 bases). Trimming cost V 0 bases and J 4 bases, with 18 bases left between them. The germline gives CDR1 LGHNT, CDR2 FRNRAP. The length of the CDR3 is 17 residues. The CDR3 region is CASGLVQGGIGGETQYF. As DNA, the CDR3 is TGTGCTAGTGGTTTGGTACAGGGAGGGATTGGAGGAGAGACCCAGTACTTC. The full variable domain, rest sourced from reference TRBV12-5 and TRBJ2-5, is DARVTQTPRHKVTEMGQEVTMRCQPILGHNTVFWYRQTMMQGLELLAYFRNRAPLDDSGMPKDRFSAEMPDATLATLKIQPSEPRDSAVYFCASGLVQGGIGGETQYFGPGTRLLVL.

This clone was recorded a few times. The V call is TRBV7-9, the J call TRBJ1-2; D gene uncertain. Trimming removed 1 base from V and 8 bases from J, with 8 bases in between. CDR1 is SEHNR, CDR2 FQNEAQ, per germline (reference sequence). This CDR3 has 12 residues. This CDR3 reads CASSLERVGYTF. The CDR3 DNA reads as TGTGCCAGCAGCTTAGAGAGGGTGGGCTACACCTTC.

The chain employs TRBV11-3 and TRBJ2-1, with 12 bases matching TRBD1. CDR1 is SGHNT, CDR2 YENEEA, per germline. J was trimmed by 6 bases and V by 2 bases; bases with no gene match: 8. The CDR3 has 17 residues. CDR3 coding DNA: TGTGCCAGCAGCTTACGGGACAGGGGGCACCTCGGCAATGAGCAGTTCTTC. This translates into CASSLRDRGHLGNEQFF. Combining the CDR3 with reference TRBV11-3 and TRBJ2-1 gives the whole variable domain EAGVVQSPRYKIIEKKQPVAFWCNPISGHNTLYWYLQNLGQGPELLIRYENEEAVDDSQLPKDRFSAERLKGVDSTLKIQPAELGDSAVYLCASSLRDRGHLGNEQFFGPGTRLTVL.

The chain combines TRBV29-1 with TRBJ1-3, with no clear D. Germline-derived CDR1 and CDR2 are SQVTM and ANQGSEA. The CDR3 is made up of 12 amino acids. V was cut by 4 bases and J by 3 bases, with 7 bases left in between. CDR3 in DNA: TGCAGCGTTGGAGGGAGTGGAAACACCATATATTTT. Translating it yields CSVGGSGNTIYF.

This clone was found a few times. The V gene is TRBV28, the J gene TRBJ2-3; the match to TRBD2 covers 7 bases. In germline, CDR1 is MDHEN, CDR2 SYDVKM. The J segment lost 0 bases and the V segment lost 3 bases, leaving 15 bases of the junction unmatched. This CDR3 is 19 amino acids long. In DNA form, the CDR3 reads TGTGCCAGCAGTTTCCCCCCCGCGGGAGTGGGTCCTAGCACAGATACGCAGTATTTT. Its protein product is CASSFPPAGVGPSTDTQYF.

V usage is TRBV28 and J usage is TRBJ2-3; 7 nucleotides line up with TRBD1. Losses at the gene ends were 7 bases for V and 4 bases for J; bases not matched to a gene: 14. CDR3 size: 16 residues. Germline V gene data show CDR1 as MDHEN and CDR2 as SYDVKM. The CDR3 DNA sequence: TGTGCCAGCATGGAAGGGGGCGCGGGTGGCGCAGATACGCAGTATTTT. This codes for CASMEGGAGGADTQYF.

The chain combines TRBV4-3 with TRBJ2-1, with D possibly matching TRBD2 (5 bases). The CDR3 extends over 16 amino acids. Trimming took 5 bases from V and 0 from J, leaving 14 bases between them. In germline, CDR1 is LGHNA, CDR2 YSLEER. CDR3 nucleotide sequence: TGCGCCAGCAGCGGACGAGGGCAGAGCTCCTACAATGAGCAGTTCTTC. It encodes CASSGRGQSSYNEQFF.

The rearrangement uses TRBV6-1 and TRBJ1-6; D uncertain. The ends were cut back, 0 bases at V and 1 base at J, with 7 bases in the middle. Germline-derived CDR1 and CDR2 are MNHNS and SASEGT. The CDR3 is 16 residues long. The CDR3 is CASSEAGGSYNSPLHF. CDR3 DNA: TGTGCCAGCAGTGAAGCGGGCGGGTCCTATAATTCACCCCTCCACTTT.

This clone appeared a few times. The chain is built from TRBV4-1 and TRBJ2-2; the D gene is possibly TRBD2 (6 bases). This CDR3 is 20 amino acids long. The V end lost 1 base, the J end lost 5 bases, and 26 bases lay between the germline ends. The germline V gene encodes CDR1 MGHRA and CDR2 YSYEKL. CDR3 sequence reads: CASSQAWGVTGDEGTGELFF. The CDR3 DNA follows: TGCGCCAGCAGCCAAGCTTGGGGGGTAACAGGTGATGAGGGAACCGGGGAGCTGTTTTTT.